This TCR beta chain originates from a study of blood T cell repertoires in COVID-19. In the study overall: The origin of the acute and convalescent COVID-19 samples was the United States, Italy and Spain.

The participants were between about 18 and 90 years old and came from under 25 US areas. The assay was immunoSEQ multiplex PCR, and TCRdb's table has in-frame clones only and misses some. Altogether about 480,000 clones are present, 70% to 90% being singletons, with the ten largest covering almost 2%. V dropped 5 bases and J dropped 7; count of bases not matched to a gene: 8. The germline gives CDR1 LNHDA, CDR2 SQIVND (reference sequence). This CDR3 region has 15 residues. Sequenced input: PBMCs or T cells enriched from blood (not recorded which). The chain combines TRBV19 with TRBJ2-1, with 10 bases lining up with TRBD1. The sequence was obtained from a woman aged 18-30 years with acute COVID-19. The CDR3 DNA is TGTGCCAGTAGTTATCAGACAGGGGGCTCGAATGAGCAGTTCTTC. Its protein product is CASSYQTGGSNEQFF. Based on the CDR3 plus reference TRBV19 and TRBJ2-1, the full variable domain is DGGITQSPKYLFRKEGQNVTLSCEQNLNHDAMYWYRQDPGQGLRLIYYSQIVNDFQKGDIAEGYSVSREKKESFPLTVTSAQKNPTAFYLCASSYQTGGSNEQFFGPGTRLTVL.